A single sample gave rise to the 22 T cell receptor beta chains below, sequenced in a study of T cells in Graves' hyperthyroidism and ophthalmopathy. There were TCR beta CDR3 regions amplified from RNA transcripts. HTBI primers drove first-round RT-PCR of the TCR CDR3. Each CDR3 protein is one row after TCRdb ran MiXCR on the multiplex PCR reads. Counted here are 600,000 or so distinct CDR3 sequences, about a sixth occurring once; the ten biggest clones make up around 3.9%. The sequenced sample consisted of blood. Source of these receptors: a woman aged 30 to 39 with Graves' hyperthyroidism.

The genes are TRBV4-1 and TRBJ1-5, with D unclear. CDR3 length: 14 amino acids. CDR1 is MGHRA, CDR2 YSYEKL, per germline. The V and J ends lost 0 bases and 6 bases respectively, with 9 bases between them. CDR3 nucleotide sequence: TGCGCCAGCAGCCAAGAGCCAGCCGCTCAGCCCCAGCATTTT. As protein: CASSQEPAAQPQHF.

This clonotype was recorded many times. The junction and the germline gene differ at one end; a read error may be behind it. The chain recombines TRBV5-1 with TRBJ1-1, with D possibly TRBD1 on 6 matching bases. Germline V gives CDR1 SGHRS, CDR2 YFSETQ. This CDR3 has 14 residues. The CDR3 DNA reads TGTGCCAGCAGTTTGGGGGGCAGCAACACTGAAGCTTTCTTT. Translating gives CASSLGGSNTEAFF.

This clonotype occurred many times. This chain joins TRBV28 and TRBJ1-5; D is uncertain. CDR1 is MDHEN, CDR2 SYDVKM, per germline. The V end was cut by 6 bases, the J end by 7 bases, with 13 bases between. This CDR3 is built from 13 residues. CDR3 sequence reads: CASSPVGAQPQHF. DNA for the CDR3: TGTGCCAGCAGCCCAGTCGGTGCGCAGCCCCAGCATTTT.

Notes on this clonotype: This may be a read error: a much more frequent sequence differs by one nucleotide. The V and J genes are TRBV6-2 or TRBV6-3 and TRBJ2-7; 11 bases align to TRBD2. The germline gives CDR1 MNHEY, CDR2 SVGEGT. The length of the CDR3 is 19 residues. V shed 4 bases, J shed 4 bases, and the junction held 18 bases outside the gene matches. This CDR3 reads CASSSPPRLAGPFAYEQYF. In DNA, the CDR3 is TGTGCCAGCAGTTCCCCGCCCCGACTAGCGGGACCCTTCGCGTACGAGCAGTACTTC.

This sequence joins TRBV9 and TRBJ1-2; 9 bases fit TRBD1. V trimming: 0 bases; J trimming: 4 bases; junction bases outside the gene matches: 7. Germline values: CDR1 SGDLS, CDR2 YYNGEE. The CDR3 sequence is 16 residues long. The CDR3: CASSVDWGQGVYGYTF. The CDR3 nucleotides read TGTGCCAGCAGCGTAGATTGGGGACAGGGCGTCTATGGCTACACCTTC.

The rearrangement uses TRBV5-4 and TRBJ2-6; no clear D. Per germline, CDR1 SGHNT and CDR2 YYREEE (reference sequence). The ends were cut back, 3 bases at V and 0 bases at J, with 13 bases in the middle. The CDR3 contains 17 residues. The CDR3 spells CASSSWVLPSGANVLTF. The CDR3 DNA is TGTGCCAGCAGCTCTTGGGTCCTTCCCTCTGGGGCCAACGTCCTGACTTTC.

This clonotype was observed at least ten times. V usage is TRBV20-1 and J usage is TRBJ2-1, with 8 bases lining up with TRBD2. Germline loops: CDR1 DFQATT, CDR2 SNEGSKA (reference sequence). J lost 2 bases, V lost 3 bases, and 6 bases had no gene match. CDR3 length: 15 residues. The CDR3 protein is CSARAGTRTYNEQFF. CDR3 nucleotides: TGCAGTGCTAGGGCCGGGACTAGAACCTACAATGAGCAGTTCTTC.

Only a few counts were recorded for this clonotype. V usage is TRBV7-2 and J usage is TRBJ2-7; 7 bases match TRBD1. This CDR3 has 14 residues. The trim removed 10 bases at V and 3 bases at J, leaving 12 bases unmatched. Germline lookup yields CDR1 SGHTA and CDR2 FQGNSA. The CDR3 bases are TGTGCCACACAAGAGACAGGGTATTTCTACGAGCAGTACTTC. Translating gives CATQETGYFYEQYF. The entire variable domain, with the rest obtained from reference TRBV7-2 and TRBJ2-7, is as follows: GAGVSQSPSNKVTEKGKDVELRCDPISGHTALYWYRQSLGQGLEFLIYFQGNSAPDKSGLPSDRFSAERTGGSVSTLTIQRTQQEDSAVYLCATQETGYFYEQYFGPGTRLTVT.

At least ten counts were recorded for this clonotype. This sequence joins TRBV28 and TRBJ2-5, with 13 bases fitting TRBD2. V lost 2 bases, J lost 4 bases, and 1 base stayed unmatched. This CDR3 is built from 15 residues. Germline values: CDR1 MDHEN, CDR2 SYDVKM. CDR3 residues: CASSLRTSGRETQYF. The CDR3 DNA is TGTGCCAGCAGTTTACGGACTAGCGGGAGAGAGACCCAGTACTTC.

This clonotype was picked up many times. The chain uses TRBV6-1 and TRBJ2-1; D unresolved. CDR1 MNHNS and CDR2 SASEGT come from the germline V gene. The V and J ends lost 7 bases and 5 bases respectively, with 18 bases between them. The CDR3 sequence is 15 residues long. The CDR3 reads CASTLGKYRDNEQFF. The DNA for the CDR3 is TGTGCCAGCACATTGGGAAAATACCGGGACAATGAGCAGTTCTTC.

This chain connects TRBV2 to TRBJ2-1; maybe TRBD2 (5 bases). This CDR3 has 15 amino acids. Per germline, CDR1 SNHLY and CDR2 FYNNEI. Between the trimmed V and J ends, which lost 4 bases and 7 bases, there was a span of 17 bases. The CDR3 is CASSVYQPSRNEQFF. The CDR3 DNA is TGTGCCAGCAGTGTCTATCAGCCTAGCAGAAATGAGCAGTTCTTC.

The table lists this clonotype with many counts. The chain recombines TRBV20-1 with TRBJ2-1, with TRBD2 matching 10 bases. CDR1 DFQATT and CDR2 SNEGSKA come from the germline V gene (reference sequence). V lost 0 bases and J lost 0; bases outside the gene matches: 8. The CDR3 runs to 18 residues. This chain's CDR3 is CSARELAGQQPSYNEQFF. In DNA form, the CDR3 reads TGCAGTGCTAGAGAACTAGCGGGACAACAGCCCTCCTACAATGAGCAGTTCTTC.

This clonotype was seen a handful of times. This chain links TRBV12-5 with TRBJ2-1, with D perhaps matching TRBD2 (6 bases). Germline V gives CDR1 LGHNT, CDR2 FRNRAP. V was cut by 2 bases and J by 0 bases, with 8 bases left in between. This CDR3 comprises 15 residues. CDR3 bases: TGTGCTAGTGGTTTGAACGGGAGCTCCTACAATGAGCAGTTCTTC. Amino acids: CASGLNGSSYNEQFF.

This clonotype was seen many times. V and J are TRBV13 and TRBJ2-5; TRBD2 aligns across 7 bases. This CDR3 region has 14 residues. Losses at the gene ends were 4 bases for V and 4 bases for J; bases not matched to a gene: 6. Looked up from germline, CDR1 is PRHDT and CDR2 is FYEKMQ (reference sequence). Here the CDR3 DNA reads TGTGCCAGCAGCTACCCGGGAGGCGGAGAGACCCAGTACTTC. Its protein product is CASSYPGGGETQYF.

The table lists this clonotype with many counts. J is TRBJ2-7 and V is TRBV7-9; no reliable D call. Trimming left V 7 bases short and J 3 bases short, with 10 bases between. The CDR3 runs 12 residues. CDR1 is SEHNR, CDR2 FQNEAQ, per germline (reference sequence). CDR3 DNA: TGTGCCAGCACATCGGGCGGCTACGAGCAGTACTTC. Protein: CASTSGGYEQYF.

The chain links TRBV5-1 to TRBJ1-6, with D unclear. Germline loops: CDR1 SGHRS, CDR2 YFSETQ. Trimming left V 4 bases short and J 10 bases short, with 15 bases between. The CDR3 contains 14 residues. CDR3 in amino acids: CASSRRTVNSPLHF. The CDR3 coding sequence is TGCGCCAGCAGCCGACGGACGGTAAACTCACCCCTCCACTTT.

This clonotype was counted between two and nine times. The chain carries TRBV15 and TRBJ2-5; the D is unclear. CDR3 length: 14 amino acids. Germline V lookup: CDR1 LNHNV, CDR2 YYDKDF (reference sequence). V lost 5 bases and J lost 0, with 10 bases in between. The CDR3 DNA reads as TGTGCCACCAGCCCCCGACGGTACCAAGAGACCCAGTACTTC. Protein sequence: CATSPRRYQETQYF. Full variable domain (rest looked up from reference TRBV15 and TRBJ2-5): DAMVIQNPRYQVTQFGKPVTLSCSQTLNHNVMYWYQQKSSQAPKLLFHYYDKDFNNEADTPDNFQSRRPNTSFCFLDIRSPGLGDTAMYLCATSPRRYQETQYFGPGTRLLVL.

Many counts were recorded for this clonotype. For the CDR3, the DNA is TGTGCCAGCAGCTTAGTTCGCAGTTCCTACGAGCAGTACTTC. Its translation: CASSLVRSSYEQYF. The rearrangement uses TRBV11-2 and TRBJ2-7; D is unresolved. This CDR3 is 14 amino acids long. Germline V CDR1 and CDR2: SGHAT, FQNNGV. V was pared by 1 base and J by 1 base, with 8 bases between.

This clonotype was counted a few times. This chain connects TRBV6-1 to TRBJ2-3, with 9 bases identical to TRBD2. Germline trimming cut 5 bases from V and 14 bases from J; bases unmatched to any gene: 8. The CDR3 is 12 residues long. Germline CDR1 MNHNS, CDR2 SASEGT. In nucleotides, the CDR3 is TGTGCCAGCAGTTTTGGTAGCGGGAGAAGGTATTTT. Residues: CASSFGSGRRYF.

This clonotype has at least ten counts. The V call is TRBV30, the J call TRBJ2-7, with 7 bases identical to TRBD1. The ends lost 3 bases at V and 0 bases at J; junction bases unmatched: 5. This CDR3 region has 14 residues. Germline V gene sequence: CDR1 GTSNPN, CDR2 SVGIG (reference sequence). The CDR3 coding sequence is TGTGCCTGGAGCGACAGGGTAAACTCCTACGAGCAGTACTTC. Its translation is CAWSDRVNSYEQYF.

The chain recombines TRBV25-1 with TRBJ1-4; D is ambiguous. CDR1 and CDR2 from the germline V gene are MGHDK and SYGVNS. Trimming removed 3 bases at V and 6 bases at J, with 8 bases between. The CDR3 is 13 amino acids. CDR3 residues: CASSEEEDEKLFF. The CDR3 coding sequence is TGTGCCAGCAGTGAGGAGGAGGATGAAAAACTGTTTTTT. The whole variable domain, filled in from reference TRBV25-1 and TRBJ1-4, reads EADIYQTPRYLVIGTGKKITLECSQTMGHDKMYWYQQDPGMELHLIHYSYGVNSTEKGDLSSESTVSRIRTEHFPLTLESARPSHTSQYLCASSEEEDEKLFFGSGTQLSVL.

This clonotype was seen repeatedly, ten times or more. The rearrangement joins TRBV20-1 to TRBJ2-1; TRBD2 matches 10 bases. The CDR3 has 15 residues. V was pared by 3 bases and J by 7 bases, with 9 bases of the junction left unmatched. CDR1 and CDR2 from the germline V gene are DFQATT and SNEGSKA (reference sequence). Here the CDR3 DNA reads TGCAGTGCTAGGCCCCCAGCGGGAGGGGGGAATGAGCAGTTCTTC. This sequence encodes CSARPPAGGGNEQFF.